A selection of T cell receptor beta chains follows, all from one sample in a study of T-cell reconstitution after alpha-beta-depleted transplantation in children. One entry per CDR3 protein results from TCRdb running MiXCR on the PCR reads. The table lists around 700,000 distinct CDR3 sequences, around 14% of them singletons. The source was PBMCs, collected before TCRalphabeta/CD19-depleted stem cell transplant. These receptors all stem from a girl aged 2-15 years with congenital amegakaryocytic thrombocytopenia, due to receive a stem cell transplant. The conserved cysteine and the conserved F or W are not part of the CDR3 here. Each record gives: clone size, J gene, V gene, CDR3 protein. Size is stated for part of the rows, as once, few or many counts, or as a class when the clone is expanded.

abundance: many; j_gene: TRBJ2-7; v_gene: TRBV20-1; CDR3aa: SADKLETAEGYEQY
abundance: few; j_gene: TRBJ2-1; v_gene: TRBV29-1; CDR3aa: SAPGVAETYNEQF
abundance: many; j_gene: TRBJ2-5; v_gene: TRBV12-3/TRBV12-4; CDR3aa: ASRSTRGYQETQY
abundance: -; j_gene: TRBJ2-1; v_gene: TRBV5-1; CDR3aa: ASSPGTEAFNEQF
abundance: -; j_gene: TRBJ2-3; v_gene: TRBV24-1; CDR3aa: ATSDPGSGTRDTQY
abundance: -; j_gene: TRBJ2-7; v_gene: TRBV7-2; CDR3aa: ASSPYRGAYEQY
abundance: many; j_gene: TRBJ1-4; v_gene: TRBV5-1; CDR3aa: ASSLLGGDEKLF
abundance: few; j_gene: TRBJ1-1; v_gene: TRBV7-9; CDR3aa: ASSPRQGGNTEAF
abundance: -; j_gene: TRBJ2-3; v_gene: TRBV7-9; CDR3aa: ASSSPTGTDTQY
abundance: many; j_gene: TRBJ2-1; v_gene: TRBV11-1; CDR3aa: ASSLAGLQF
abundance: few; j_gene: TRBJ2-3; v_gene: TRBV11-2; CDR3aa: ASSLGQGGIDTQY
abundance: many; j_gene: TRBJ1-1; v_gene: TRBV5-1; CDR3aa: ASSWRGRRNTEAF
abundance: many; j_gene: TRBJ2-7; v_gene: TRBV11-2; CDR3aa: ASSLMVAYSYEQY
abundance: -; j_gene: TRBJ1-2; v_gene: TRBV7-9; CDR3aa: ASSLNPSGLTYGYT
abundance: -; j_gene: TRBJ1-1; v_gene: TRBV18; CDR3aa: ASSRTDRNTEAF
abundance: -; j_gene: TRBJ1-5; v_gene: TRBV6-1; CDR3aa: ASSEGGGGNQPQH
abundance: many; j_gene: TRBJ2-5; v_gene: TRBV7-9; CDR3aa: ASSLQGTLQETQY